A selection of T cell receptor beta chains follows, all from one sample in a study of control samples from healthy donors and cancer patients. Clones were sequenced by immunoSEQ multiplex PCR, and TCRdb holds only the in-frame ones, with some missing. The profile covers about 140,000 clones, with under 95% appearing a single time and over 10% taken by the ten largest. Sequences were obtained from blood. These receptors were taken from a man aged 40-50 years in good health. CDR3s include the opening cysteine and the closing phenylalanine or tryptophan. A D gene is named only where the DNA matches it firmly. Expanded clones are given a class, and other clones once, few, many or no size at all.

TRBV7-9	NA	TRBJ1-4	TRBD1	TGTGCCAGCGGGACAGGGGAAGGTGAAAAACTGTTTTTT	CASGTGEGEKLFF
TRBV18	once	TRBJ1-5	TRBD1	TGTGCCAGCAATAGGGGGCCCAATCAGCCCCAGCATTTT	CASNRGPNQPQHF
TRBV3-1/TRBV3-2	NA	TRBJ1-5	TRBD1	TGTGCCAGCAGCCAAGGGACAGGGGGCGGTCAGCCCCAGCATTTT	CASSQGTGGGQPQHF
TRBV12-3/TRBV12-4	NA	TRBJ2-7	TRBD1	TGTGCCAGCAGTTTATTGGACAGGGAAGAGCAGTACTTC	CASSLLDREEQYF
TRBV6-5	NA	TRBJ2-2	TRBD1	TGTGCCAGCAGTTACTCGGCAGGGGGCGCGTTCGGGGAGCTGTTTTTT	CASSYSAGGAFGELFF
TRBV7-9	NA	TRBJ2-1	TRBD2	TGTGCCAGCAGCGACCCGGGACTAGGTTTAGGTGAGCAGTTCTTC	CASSDPGLGLGEQFF
TRBV20-1	NA	TRBJ2-5	NA	TGCAGCCCGGGCCTCAGGGAGACCCAGTACTTC	CSPGLRETQYF
TRBV6-5	NA	TRBJ2-7	NA	TGTGCCAGCAGTCGGCAGGGGCGCAGGTCCTACGAGCAGTACTTC	CASSRQGRRSYEQYF
TRBV13	NA	TRBJ1-2	NA	TGTGCCAGCAGCTTAGGGGGGGGGAACTATGGCTACACCTTC	CASSLGGGNYGYTF
TRBV2	NA	TRBJ2-5	TRBD1	TGTGCCAGCAGTGCGGGACAGGGGGCAGAGACCCAGTACTTC	CASSAGQGAETQYF
TRBV13	NA	TRBJ1-5	NA	TGTGCCAGCAGCTCCCTCAATCAGCCCCAGCATTTT	CASSSLNQPQHF
TRBV18	once	TRBJ2-1	TRBD2	TGTGCCAGCTCCGGGACTAGCGGGAGTAAGGATGAGCAGTTCTTC	CASSGTSGSKDEQFF
TRBV19	NA	TRBJ1-5	TRBD1	TGTGCCAGTAGTCTAGGACAGGGGGCTCAGCCCCAGCATTTT	CASSLGQGAQPQHF
TRBV6-6	NA	TRBJ1-6	NA	TGTGCCAGCAGTACCGTTGGTTCACCCCTCCACTTT	CASSTVGSPLHF
TRBV7-9	few	TRBJ2-1	TRBD2	TGTGCCAGCAGGACTAGCGGGTTGAATGAGCAGTTCTTC	CASRTSGLNEQFF
TRBV18	once	TRBJ1-2	TRBD1	TGTGCCAGCTCAACCGACAGGGCTAACTATGGCTACACCTTC	CASSTDRANYGYTF
TRBV21-1	NA	TRBJ1-1	NA	TGTGCCAGCAGCAAAGGTGTCTTGACGAACACTGAAGCTTTCTTT	CASSKGVLTNTEAFF
TRBV9	NA	TRBJ2-1	TRBD2	TGTGCCAGCAGCGTTAGCGGGGGGCCTTACAATGAGCAGTTCTTC	CASSVSGGPYNEQFF
TRBV7-9	NA	TRBJ1-6	NA	TGTGCCAGCAGCTTCACGGGGTTTGGATCACCCCTCCACTTT	CASSFTGFGSPLHF
TRBV18	NA	TRBJ1-2	NA	TGTGCCAGCTCCGAAACGGGGATTGGCTACACCTTC	CASSETGIGYTF
TRBV6-6	NA	TRBJ1-1	NA	TGTGCCAGCTGTTCTGGGGGTGAAGCTTTCTTT	CASCSGGEAFF
TRBV6-1	once	TRBJ1-1	NA	TGTGCCAGCAGTGAAGGCAACATGAACACTGAAGCTTTCTTT	CASSEGNMNTEAFF
TRBV28	NA	TRBJ2-5	TRBD1	TGTGCCAGCGCCTTATTCCGGGACAGGGTGTCCCTACGAGAGACCCAGTACTTC	CASALFRDRVSLRETQYF
TRBV5-1	NA	TRBJ1-2	NA	TGCGCCAGCAGCTCTCTCGACTTTAACTATGGCTACACCTTC	CASSSLDFNYGYTF
TRBV7-3	NA	TRBJ2-1	NA	TGTGCCAGCAGCGAGGAAGACAATGAGCAGTTCTTC	CASSEEDNEQFF
TRBV13	NA	TRBJ1-1	NA	TGTGCCAGCAGCTTAGTGGTCTTTCGAGGGGGGAACACTGAAGCTTTCTTT	CASSLVVFRGGNTEAFF
TRBV11-2	once	TRBJ2-7	NA	TGTGCCAGCAGCTTAGGAGGAGGGGCCTCCTACGAGCAGTACTTC	CASSLGGGASYEQYF
TRBV6-5	NA	TRBJ2-7	NA	TGTGCCAGCAGCCTACCGGGCTACGAGCAGTACTTC	CASSLPGYEQYF
TRBV5-6	NA	TRBJ1-2	NA	TGTGCCAGCAGCCCGAATCCAGGAGTTTCCTATGGCTACACCTTC	CASSPNPGVSYGYTF
TRBV5-6	NA	TRBJ1-1	NA	TGTGCCAGCAGCTTGGCCCGAGGGGCGAACACTGAAGCTTTCTTT	CASSLARGANTEAFF
TRBV7-9	NA	TRBJ1-2	NA	TGTGCCAGCAGCCCCGACCCAACCCCTTATGGCTACACCTTC	CASSPDPTPYGYTF
TRBV7-2	NA	TRBJ1-2	NA	TGTGCCAGCAGCCCGACGGGAACGAGGGGCTACACCTTC	CASSPTGTRGYTF
TRBV9	NA	TRBJ2-7	NA	TGTGCCAGCAGCGTTGGCAACCCTTACGAGCAGTACTTC	CASSVGNPYEQYF
TRBV15	NA	TRBJ2-3	NA	TGTGCCACCAGCAGAGATCGGGGAGATACGCAGTATTTT	CATSRDRGDTQYF
TRBV10-1	NA	TRBJ1-2	TRBD1	TGCGCCAGCAGTGAGGGACAGGGCTATGGCTACACCTTC	CASSEGQGYGYTF
TRBV9	NA	TRBJ1-2	TRBD1	TGTGCCAGCAGCGGACGTGACAGGGCGGGCTATGGCTACACCTTC	CASSGRDRAGYGYTF
TRBV5-5	NA	TRBJ2-7	TRBD1	TGTGCCAGCAGCCCGGTGGGACAGGGGGAGTTTAACGAGCAGTACTTC	CASSPVGQGEFNEQYF